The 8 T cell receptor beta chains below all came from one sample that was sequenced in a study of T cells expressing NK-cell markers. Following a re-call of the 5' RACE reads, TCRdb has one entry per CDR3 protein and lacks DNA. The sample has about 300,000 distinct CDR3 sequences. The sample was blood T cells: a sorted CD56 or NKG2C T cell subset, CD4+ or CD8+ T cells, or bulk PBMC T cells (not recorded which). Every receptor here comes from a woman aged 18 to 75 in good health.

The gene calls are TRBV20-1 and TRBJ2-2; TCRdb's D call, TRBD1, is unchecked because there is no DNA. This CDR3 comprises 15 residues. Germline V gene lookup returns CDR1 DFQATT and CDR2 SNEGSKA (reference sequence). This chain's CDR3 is CSARDTGVSTGELFF.

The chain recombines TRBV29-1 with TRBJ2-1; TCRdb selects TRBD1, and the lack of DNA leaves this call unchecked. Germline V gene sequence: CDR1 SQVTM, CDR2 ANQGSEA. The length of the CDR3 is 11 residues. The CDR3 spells CSVAWGSEQFF.

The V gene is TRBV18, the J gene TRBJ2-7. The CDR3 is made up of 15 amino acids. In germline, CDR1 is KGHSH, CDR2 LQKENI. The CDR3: CASSPQNHLSYEQYF.

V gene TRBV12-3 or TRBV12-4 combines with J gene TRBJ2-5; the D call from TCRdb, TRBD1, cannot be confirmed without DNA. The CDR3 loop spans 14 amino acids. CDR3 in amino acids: CASSPGGSEETQYF.

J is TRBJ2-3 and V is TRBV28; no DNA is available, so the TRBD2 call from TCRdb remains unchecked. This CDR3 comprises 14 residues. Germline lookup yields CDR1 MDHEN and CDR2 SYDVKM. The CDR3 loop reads CASIPSGRADTQYF.

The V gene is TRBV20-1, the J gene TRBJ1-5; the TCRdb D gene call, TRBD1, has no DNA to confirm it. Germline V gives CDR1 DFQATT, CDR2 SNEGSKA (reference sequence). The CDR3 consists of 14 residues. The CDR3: CSAPPSRSNQPQHF.

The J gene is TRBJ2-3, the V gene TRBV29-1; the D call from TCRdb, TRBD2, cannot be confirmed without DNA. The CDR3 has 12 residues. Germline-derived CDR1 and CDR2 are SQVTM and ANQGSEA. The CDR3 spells CSAWELTDTQYF.

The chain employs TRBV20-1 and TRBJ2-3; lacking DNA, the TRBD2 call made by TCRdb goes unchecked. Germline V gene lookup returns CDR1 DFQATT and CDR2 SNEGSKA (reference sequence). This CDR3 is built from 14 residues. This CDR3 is CSARSSGRADTQYF.